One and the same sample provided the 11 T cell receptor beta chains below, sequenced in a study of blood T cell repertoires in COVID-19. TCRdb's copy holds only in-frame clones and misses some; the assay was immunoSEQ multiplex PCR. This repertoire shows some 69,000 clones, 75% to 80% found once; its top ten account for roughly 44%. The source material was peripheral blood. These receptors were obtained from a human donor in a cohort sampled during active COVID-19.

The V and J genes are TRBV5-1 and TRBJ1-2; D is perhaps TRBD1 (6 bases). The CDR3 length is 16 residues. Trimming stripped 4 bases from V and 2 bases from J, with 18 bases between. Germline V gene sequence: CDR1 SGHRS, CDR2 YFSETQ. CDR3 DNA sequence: TGCGCCAGCAGCCCCGGACAGACAAGGAGCAACTATGGCTACACCTTC. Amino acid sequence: CASSPGQTRSNYGYTF.

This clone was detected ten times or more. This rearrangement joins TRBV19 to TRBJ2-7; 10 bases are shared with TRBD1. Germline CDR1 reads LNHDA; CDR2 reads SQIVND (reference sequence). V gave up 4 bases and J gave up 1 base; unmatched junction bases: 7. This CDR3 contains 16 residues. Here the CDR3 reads CASSNPTGQGSYEQYF. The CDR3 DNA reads TGTGCCAGTAGTAACCCGACGGGACAGGGGTCCTACGAGCAGTACTTC.

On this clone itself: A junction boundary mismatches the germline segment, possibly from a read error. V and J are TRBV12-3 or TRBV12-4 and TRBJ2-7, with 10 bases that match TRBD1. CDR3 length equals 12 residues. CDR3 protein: CASSFKGQGRSF. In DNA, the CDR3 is TGTGCCAGCAGTTTTAAGGGACAGGGGAGATCCTTC.

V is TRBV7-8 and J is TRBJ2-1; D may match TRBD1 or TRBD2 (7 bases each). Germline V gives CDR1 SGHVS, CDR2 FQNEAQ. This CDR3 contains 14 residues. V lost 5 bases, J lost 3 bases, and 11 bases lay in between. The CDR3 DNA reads TGTGCCAGCAGCCAGGGGGGGGACTACAATGAGCAGTTCTTC. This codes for CASSQGGDYNEQFF.

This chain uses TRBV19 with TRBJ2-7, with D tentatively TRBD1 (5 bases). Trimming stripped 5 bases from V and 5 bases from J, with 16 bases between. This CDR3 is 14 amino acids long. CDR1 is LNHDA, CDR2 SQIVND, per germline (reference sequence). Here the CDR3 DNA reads TGTGCCAGTAGTCCCGTCGCCCAGGGAAACGAGCAGTACTTC. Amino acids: CASSPVAQGNEQYF.

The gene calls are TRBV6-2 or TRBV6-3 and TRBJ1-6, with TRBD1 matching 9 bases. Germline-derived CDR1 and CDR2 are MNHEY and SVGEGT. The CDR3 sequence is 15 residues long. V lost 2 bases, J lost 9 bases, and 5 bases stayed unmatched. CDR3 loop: CASSYAGTGRSPLHF. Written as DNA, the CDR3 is TGTGCCAGCAGTTACGCCGGGACAGGGCGTTCACCCCTCCACTTT.

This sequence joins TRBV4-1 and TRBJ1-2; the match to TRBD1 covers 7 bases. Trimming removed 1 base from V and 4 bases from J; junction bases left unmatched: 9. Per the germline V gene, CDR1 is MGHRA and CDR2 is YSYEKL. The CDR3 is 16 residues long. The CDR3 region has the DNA TGCGCCAGCAGCCAAGGGAGCTTGGACAGGCTCTATGGCTACACCTTC. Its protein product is CASSQGSLDRLYGYTF.

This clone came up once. The CDR3 spells CASSPRAGNQPQHF. The CDR3 region has the DNA TGTGCCAGCAGCCCGCGGGCGGGGAATCAGCCCCAGCATTTT. The gene calls are TRBV7-9 and TRBJ1-5; D ambiguous. The CDR3 spans 14 residues. V gave up 5 bases and J gave up 4 bases, with 12 bases separating them. CDR1 and CDR2 (germline): SEHNR, FQNEAQ (reference sequence).

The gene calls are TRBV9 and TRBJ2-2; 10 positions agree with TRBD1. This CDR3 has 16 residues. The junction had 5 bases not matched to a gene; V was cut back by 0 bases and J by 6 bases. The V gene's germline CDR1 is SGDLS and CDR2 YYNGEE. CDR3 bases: TGTGCCAGCAGCGTAGGGGACAGGGGAAGGGCCGGGGAGCTGTTTTTT. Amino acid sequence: CASSVGDRGRAGELFF.

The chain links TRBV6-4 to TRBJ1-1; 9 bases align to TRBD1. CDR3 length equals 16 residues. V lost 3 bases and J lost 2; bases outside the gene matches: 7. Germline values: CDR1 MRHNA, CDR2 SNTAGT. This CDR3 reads CASSEVTGQGNTEAFF. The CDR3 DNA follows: TGTGCCAGCAGTGAGGTAACGGGACAGGGAAACACTGAAGCTTTCTTT.

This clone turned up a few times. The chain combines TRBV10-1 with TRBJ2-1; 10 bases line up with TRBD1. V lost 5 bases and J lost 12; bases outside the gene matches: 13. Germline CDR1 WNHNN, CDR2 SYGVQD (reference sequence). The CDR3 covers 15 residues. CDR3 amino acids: CASSSRTGGLQGQFF. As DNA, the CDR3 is TGCGCCAGCAGTTCACGGACAGGGGGACTACAGGGGCAGTTCTTC.